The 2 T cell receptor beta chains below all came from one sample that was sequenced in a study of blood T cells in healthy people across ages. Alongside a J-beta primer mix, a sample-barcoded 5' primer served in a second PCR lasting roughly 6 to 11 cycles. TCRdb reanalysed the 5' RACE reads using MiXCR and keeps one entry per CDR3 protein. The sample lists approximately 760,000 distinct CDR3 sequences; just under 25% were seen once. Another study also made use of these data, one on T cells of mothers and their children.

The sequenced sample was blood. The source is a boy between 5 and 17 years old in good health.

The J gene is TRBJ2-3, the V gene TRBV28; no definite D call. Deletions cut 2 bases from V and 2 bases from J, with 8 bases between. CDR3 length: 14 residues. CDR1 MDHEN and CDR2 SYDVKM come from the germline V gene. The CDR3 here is CASSLGTHTDTQYF. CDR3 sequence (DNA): TGTGCCAGCAGTTTAGGCACTCACACAGATACGCAGTATTTT. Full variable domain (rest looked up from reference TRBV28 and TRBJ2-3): DVKVTQSSRYLVKRTGEKVFLECVQDMDHENMFWYRQDPGLGLRLIYFSYDVKMKEKGDIPEGYSVSREKKERFSLILESASTNQTSMYLCASSLGTHTDTQYFGPGTRLTVL.

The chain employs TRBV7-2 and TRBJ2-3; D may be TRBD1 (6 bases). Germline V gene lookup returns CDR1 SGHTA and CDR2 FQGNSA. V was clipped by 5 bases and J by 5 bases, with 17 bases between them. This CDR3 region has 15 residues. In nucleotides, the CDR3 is TGTGCCAGCAGCCTATACTTAGGGGGTGGAGATACGCAGTATTTT. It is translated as CASSLYLGGGDTQYF.